The 12 T cell receptor beta chains below come from one sample, sequenced in a study of cytomegalovirus exposure and HLA in healthy donors. 13 Jbeta primers and 60 Vbeta primers were used for the PCR. Assay: immunoSEQ multiplex PCR; the TCRdb copy retains only in-frame clones and omits some. The sample contains tens of thousands of clones, more than 75% of which appear only once. Source material: PBMCs. These receptors were collected from a male donor in good health and CMV-seropositive.

The chain links TRBV4-2 to TRBJ2-7, with TRBD1 matching 10 bases. The CDR3 extends over 14 amino acids. Germline assignment: CDR1 LGHNA and CDR2 YNFKEQ. Losses at the gene ends were 5 bases for V and 5 bases for J; bases not matched to a gene: 6. The CDR3 loop is CASSGTGDVNEQYF. CDR3 nucleotides: TGTGCCAGCAGCGGGACAGGGGATGTGAACGAGCAGTACTTC.

The chain carries TRBV30 and TRBJ2-3, with D perhaps TRBD2 (5 bases). V was pared by 3 bases and J by 1 base, with 14 bases between. CDR3 length equals 15 residues. CDR1 and CDR2 from the germline V gene are GTSNPN and SVGIG (reference sequence). For the CDR3, the DNA is TGTGCCTGGAGCGGGAAAGGTGCCGGCACAGATACGCAGTATTTT. Protein product: CAWSGKGAGTDTQYF.

This clone was seen more than once but under ten times. The genes are TRBV29-1 and TRBJ2-1; TRBD2 aligns across 7 bases. CDR1 SQVTM and CDR2 ANQGSEA come from the germline V gene. The CDR3 runs 11 residues. With 8 bases clipped from V and 9 bases from J, the junction kept 7 bases outside the gene matches. As DNA, the CDR3 is TGCAGCTCCTCTGGGGGGGGTGAGCAGTTCTTC. It specifies CSSSGGGEQFF.

In its sample, this clone was seen once. The gene calls are TRBV4-3 and TRBJ2-1, with D possibly matching TRBD1 (6 bases). V was cut by 4 bases and J by 9 bases, with 10 bases left in between. This CDR3 has 12 residues. The germline CDR1 and CDR2 sequences are LGHNA and YSLEER. The CDR3 loop reads CASSPTGTEQFF. The DNA of the CDR3 is TGCGCCAGCAGCCCTACAGGGACTGAGCAGTTCTTC.

This chain connects TRBV7-9 to TRBJ1-2; 7 positions match TRBD1. The V and J ends lost 5 bases and 2 bases, in that order; junction bases with no gene match: 8. The CDR3 totals 15 residues. Germline CDR1 SEHNR, CDR2 FQNEAQ (reference sequence). The CDR3: CASSLPGQSNYGYTF. The CDR3 coding sequence is TGTGCCAGCAGCCTCCCGGGACAGAGCAACTATGGCTACACCTTC.

V is TRBV6-5 and J is TRBJ2-2, with TRBD2 matching over 11 bases. The V and J ends lost 8 bases and 2 bases, in that order; junction bases with no gene match: 4. CDR3 length equals 15 residues. The germline gives CDR1 MNHEY, CDR2 SVGAGI. The CDR3: CASRGTSGNTGELFF. The CDR3 nucleotides are TGTGCCAGCCGCGGGACTAGCGGTAACACCGGGGAGCTGTTTTTT.

This clone came up once. The CDR3 protein is CAWSGEYTEAFF. DNA of the CDR3: TGTGCCTGGAGTGGCGAGTACACTGAAGCTTTCTTT. The V call is TRBV30, the J call TRBJ1-1, with no clear D. Trimming pared 1 base from V and 3 bases from J, leaving 6 bases between. The CDR3 covers 12 residues. CDR1 is GTSNPN and CDR2 is SVGIG in the germline V gene (reference sequence).

The chain couples TRBV5-8 to TRBJ2-5; a weak D match, TRBD2 (6 bases). The CDR3 extends over 16 amino acids. V shed 4 bases and J shed 5 bases, with 21 bases lying between them. Germline V lookup: CDR1 SGHTS, CDR2 YDEGEE. CDR3 sequence (DNA): TGTGCCAGCAGCAGACTAGGCCAGGGCCCCGGGGAGACCCAGTACTTC. Residues: CASSRLGQGPGETQYF.

This clone was observed a single time. The CDR3 region is CAWNLADYEQYF. CDR3 bases: TGTGCCTGGAATTTAGCGGACTACGAGCAGTACTTC. The J gene is TRBJ2-7, the V gene TRBV30; D might be TRBD2 (6 bases). The CDR3 runs 12 residues. Germline loops: CDR1 GTSNPN, CDR2 SVGIG (reference sequence). V was shortened by 4 bases and J by 3 bases, with 10 bases between the two germline ends.

Written as DNA, the CDR3 is TGTGCCAGTAGTATAAAAAGGGACAGGGGAGGGAGTAGGAATGAGCAGTTCTTC. It encodes CASSIKRDRGGSRNEQFF. This chain links TRBV19 with TRBJ2-1; 10 bases line up with TRBD1. Trimming at V came to 2 bases and at J to 7 bases, leaving 14 bases not matched to a gene. The CDR3 totals 18 residues. Germline V lookup: CDR1 LNHDA, CDR2 SQIVND (reference sequence).

The V and J genes are TRBV6-6 and TRBJ2-7; 11 bases line up with TRBD2. The CDR3 is made up of 16 amino acids. Germline values: CDR1 MNHNY, CDR2 SVGAGI (reference sequence). Germline trimming cut 2 bases from V and 4 bases from J; bases unmatched to any gene: 7. The CDR3 is CASSYRKTSGAYEQYF. CDR3 in DNA: TGTGCCAGCAGTTACCGAAAGACTAGCGGGGCGTACGAGCAGTACTTC.

The genes are TRBV5-4 and TRBJ2-1; D is undetermined. Germline CDR1 SGHNT, CDR2 YYREEE (reference sequence). CDR3 size: 11 residues. Trimming pared 1 base from V and 8 bases from J, leaving 4 bases between. The CDR3 region is CASSLRDEQFF. The DNA of the CDR3 is TGTGCCAGCAGCTTGCGCGATGAGCAGTTCTTC.